One and the same sample provided the 5 T cell receptor beta chains below, sequenced in a study of beta chain bispecific antibodies for T cell cancers. Expansion lasted around 3 days, with either anti-CD3 antibody OKT3 or CD3/CD28 beads. Study outcomes and limitations: Normal T cells contributed less of the targeted TRBV signal than the leukemia cells did. Versus anti-CD19, anti-TRBV12 exposure cut the TRBV12-3 share of TRBV signal by 98.9%.

No cognate antigen is known for these TCRs. TCRdb independently ran MiXCR on the 5' RACE reads; one entry per CDR3 protein. This sample carries about 20,000 distinct CDR3 sequences, 2% to 2.5% of them seen once, and the ten largest clones take about 4.8%. The material sequenced was healthy donor T cells cultured with leukemia cells, taken from a culture containing a bispecific antibody targeting TCR Vbeta12. These receptors originate from a human donor in good health. Some clones in this sample may be carry-over from other donors' samples.

This clonotype was observed many times. This chain joins TRBV27 and TRBJ1-1, with no clear D. There are 13 residues in the CDR3. Trimming left V 2 bases short and J 1 base short, with 5 bases between. CDR1 is MNHEY, CDR2 SMNVEV, per germline (reference sequence). The CDR3 sequence: CASSLTENTEAFF. Written as DNA, the CDR3 is TGTGCCAGCAGTTTAACAGAGAACACTGAAGCTTTCTTT.

This clonotype turned up a few times. This rearrangement joins TRBV2 to TRBJ2-1; perhaps TRBD1 as D (6 bases). Germline V lookup: CDR1 SNHLY, CDR2 FYNNEI. Trimming removed 1 base from V and 8 bases from J, with 18 bases in between. The CDR3 covers 16 residues. The CDR3 spells CASSEGQAEVGDEQFF. As DNA, the CDR3 is TGTGCCAGCAGTGAAGGACAGGCCGAAGTGGGGGATGAGCAGTTCTTC.

This clonotype was seen at least ten times. The rearrangement links TRBV6-1 to TRBJ2-7; 9 bases agree with TRBD2. Germline lookup yields CDR1 MNHNS and CDR2 SASEGT. The CDR3 has 14 amino acids. The junction had 7 bases not matched to a gene; V was cut back by 7 bases and J by 3 bases. The CDR3 loop is CASTQAGGFYEQYF. In nucleotides, the CDR3 is TGTGCCAGCACTCAAGCGGGGGGTTTCTACGAGCAGTACTTC.

This clonotype has ten or more counts. The V gene is TRBV5-8, the J gene TRBJ2-7; D is perhaps TRBD2 (6 bases). The CDR3 runs to 15 residues. The V gene lost 1 base and the J gene lost 6 bases, with 17 bases spanning the gap. Germline V lookup: CDR1 SGHTS, CDR2 YDEGEE. Here the CDR3 reads CASSLRSGGSGEQYF. In DNA, the CDR3 is TGTGCCAGCAGCTTGCGTTCTGGAGGGTCGGGCGAGCAGTACTTC.

The V call is TRBV11-2, the J call TRBJ2-3; tentatively, D is TRBD2 (6 bases). The CDR3 spans 17 residues. The germline V gene has CDR1 SGHAT and CDR2 FQNNGV. V lost 4 bases and J 4 bases, leaving 21 bases between the germline ends. The CDR3 spells CASSSGKDGSESDTQYF. In DNA, the CDR3 is TGTGCCAGCAGCTCAGGGAAAGACGGGAGTGAGTCAGATACGCAGTATTTT.